The T cell receptor beta chain described here comes from a study of T cells in Graves' hyperthyroidism and ophthalmopathy. There are 13 residues in the CDR3. Looked up from germline, CDR1 is MDHEN and CDR2 is SYDVKM. V shed 10 bases and J shed 3 bases, with 16 bases lying between them. This clonotype was recorded many times. RNA transcripts yielded amplified TCR beta CDR3 regions. First-round RT-PCR targeting the TCR CDR3 was performed with the HTBI primer set. MiXCR, applied by TCRdb to the multiplex PCR reads, yields one record per CDR3 protein. The table has hundreds of thousands of distinct CDR3 sequences, over 10% seen once; the top ten hold around 9.2%.

The chain is built from TRBV28 and TRBJ2-7; possible D gene TRBD2, 6 bases. The source of this sequence is a woman aged 18-35 years with Graves' hyperthyroidism. The source material was blood. The CDR3 DNA reads as TGTGCCACCTTAACGGAGGGTAACTACGAGCAGTACTTC. This gives the protein CATLTEGNYEQYF.